The 17 T cell receptor beta chains below come from one sample, sequenced in a study of blood T cell repertoires in COVID-19. The repertoire was sequenced with immunoSEQ multiplex PCR; TCRdb's copy has only in-frame clones and lacks some. Of about 64,000 clones in the sample, approximately 91% were seen once. The source material was peripheral blood. The receptor set was obtained from a human donor in a cohort sampled during active COVID-19.

The V gene is TRBV20-1, the J gene TRBJ2-5; D is unclear. This CDR3 has 11 residues. Looked up from germline, CDR1 is DFQATT and CDR2 is SNEGSKA (reference sequence). Trimming pared 2 bases from V and 2 bases from J, leaving 3 bases between. The DNA for the CDR3 is TGCAGTGCTAGAACTCAAGAGACCCAGTACTTC. This gives the protein CSARTQETQYF.

This clone was observed a single time. V usage is TRBV7-2 and J usage is TRBJ1-1, with D unresolved. Germline lookup yields CDR1 SGHTA and CDR2 FQGNSA. V was trimmed by 5 bases and J by 4 bases, leaving 8 bases between them. The CDR3 covers 12 residues. In DNA form, the CDR3 reads TGTGCCAGCAGCCGTAAGCGCACTGAAGCTTTCTTT. Translated: CASSRKRTEAFF.

V gene TRBV19 combines with J gene TRBJ2-2; the D gene is possibly TRBD1 (6 bases). Germline V gives CDR1 LNHDA, CDR2 SQIVND (reference sequence). This CDR3 has 16 residues. V was cut by 2 bases and J by 2 bases, with 12 bases left in between. The CDR3: CASSIPAGVNTGELFF. CDR3 bases: TGTGCCAGTAGTATACCGGCAGGGGTTAACACCGGGGAGCTGTTTTTT.

The chain links TRBV7-2 to TRBJ2-3; 10 nucleotides align to TRBD2. V was clipped by 2 bases and J by 4 bases; unmatched bases: 3. Germline V CDR1 and CDR2: SGHTA, FQGNSA. This CDR3 is 15 amino acids long. CDR3 sequence reads: CASSLLGLAPDTQYF. CDR3 bases: TGTGCCAGCAGCTTACTGGGACTAGCGCCAGATACGCAGTATTTT.

The chain combines TRBV6-2 or TRBV6-3 with TRBJ1-1; the D gene is possibly TRBD1 (6 bases). CDR3 size: 14 residues. The V and J ends lost 0 bases and 10 bases respectively, with 15 bases between them. In germline, CDR1 is MNHEY, CDR2 SVGEGT. The CDR3: CASSYSPGGSGAFF. CDR3 sequence (DNA): TGTGCCAGCAGTTACTCGCCGGGGGGCTCAGGAGCTTTCTTT.

With respect to this clone: The junction shows a germline mismatch at one end, possibly a read error. The genes are TRBV6-1 and TRBJ1-4, with 8 bases identical to TRBD1. The CDR3 length is 17 residues. The germline V gene encodes CDR1 MNHNS and CDR2 SASEGT. The chain's CDR3 is CASREGQGGILGEKLFF. Written as DNA, the CDR3 is TGTGCCAGCAGAGAAGGACAGGGTGGGATTCTGGGAGAAAAACTGTTTTTT.

The genes are TRBV9 and TRBJ2-1, with 10 nucleotides matching TRBD2. Germline CDR1 SGDLS, CDR2 YYNGEE. The CDR3 totals 18 residues. J lost 6 bases, V lost 2 bases, and 14 bases had no gene match. Written as DNA, the CDR3 is TGTGCCAGCAGCGTTCAAGCGGGAGGGCCAGGGGATAGCAATGAGCAGTTCTTC. Its translation: CASSVQAGGPGDSNEQFF.

The V call is TRBV28, the J call TRBJ1-2; a possible D gene is TRBD1 (5 bases). The CDR3 spans 13 residues. CDR1 and CDR2 from the germline V gene are MDHEN and SYDVKM. With 6 bases removed from V and 8 bases from J, the gap between germline ends came to 16 bases. The CDR3 region has the DNA TGTGCCAGCAGCTGGGGCGTCTCTGGGGGCTACACCTTC. It encodes CASSWGVSGGYTF.

The chain links TRBV3-1 (or the pseudogene TRBV3-2) to TRBJ2-1, with D possibly being TRBD2 (5 bases). Trimming took 0 bases from V and 0 from J, leaving 9 bases between them. CDR1 is LGHDT, CDR2 YNNKEL, per germline (reference sequence). This CDR3 contains 16 residues. The CDR3 DNA is TGTGCCAGCAGCCAAGACTTGAGGGTCTCCTACAATGAGCAGTTCTTC. It specifies CASSQDLRVSYNEQFF.

A single count supports this clone. DNA for the CDR3: TGTGCCAGCAGTTCAACCTACGAGCAGTACTTC. It encodes CASSSTYEQYF. The rearrangement joins TRBV27 to TRBJ2-7; D gene uncertain. The CDR3 has 11 amino acids. From germline, CDR1 is MNHEY and CDR2 SMNVEV (reference sequence). V was shortened by 4 bases and J by 2 bases, with 3 bases between the two germline ends.

The chain recombines TRBV21-1 with TRBJ2-5; the table's D call, TRBD1, was not checked against the DNA. TRBV21-1 is a pseudogene. The CDR3 runs to 17 residues. The CDR3 DNA reads TGTGCCAGCAGCAAAGCCAGATTCCAGGGGCTGGCCGAGACCCAGTACTTC. It is translated as CASSKARFQGLAETQYF.

This rearrangement joins TRBV7-2 to TRBJ2-7, with TRBD2 matching over 8 bases. This CDR3 is 15 amino acids long. CDR1 is SGHTA, CDR2 FQGNSA, per germline. V lost 5 bases and J lost 4; bases outside the gene matches: 10. The CDR3: CASSVQPSGSYEQYF. Written as DNA, the CDR3 is TGTGCCAGCAGCGTCCAACCTAGCGGGTCATACGAGCAGTACTTC. Full variable domain (rest looked up from reference TRBV7-2 and TRBJ2-7): GAGVSQSPSNKVTEKGKDVELRCDPISGHTALYWYRQSLGQGLEFLIYFQGNSAPDKSGLPSDRFSAERTGGSVSTLTIQRTQQEDSAVYLCASSVQPSGSYEQYFGPGTRLTVT.

The chain is built from TRBV3-1 (or the pseudogene TRBV3-2) and TRBJ1-6, with TRBD1 matching 7 bases. From germline, CDR1 is LGHDT and CDR2 YNNKEL (reference sequence). J gave up 10 bases and V 3 bases, and 3 bases lay outside the gene matches. This CDR3 has 13 residues. CDR3 amino acids: CASSQGTESPLHF. CDR3 sequence (DNA): TGTGCCAGCAGCCAGGGGACAGAGTCACCCCTCCACTTT.

This sequence joins TRBV6-6 and TRBJ2-1; 9 nucleotides match TRBD2. The CDR3 has 14 amino acids. The V and J ends lost 11 bases and 3 bases, in that order; junction bases with no gene match: 8. Per germline, CDR1 MNHNY and CDR2 SVGAGI (reference sequence). The CDR3 region is CAARGRAFYNEQFF. The CDR3 nucleotides read TGTGCCGCGCGCGGGAGGGCCTTCTACAATGAGCAGTTCTTC.

The V and J genes are TRBV24-1 and TRBJ1-1; D remains ambiguous. This CDR3 is 13 amino acids long. With 10 bases removed from V and 5 bases from J, the gap between germline ends came to 16 bases. Germline values: CDR1 KGHDR, CDR2 SFDVKD. The CDR3 region is CATTRDFGTEAFF. CDR3 coding DNA: TGTGCCACGACGAGGGATTTCGGTACTGAAGCTTTCTTT.

The V call is TRBV6-2 or TRBV6-3, the J call TRBJ1-5; D ambiguous. The V and J ends lost 0 bases and 7 bases respectively, with 10 bases between them. CDR1 MNHEY and CDR2 SVGEGT come from the germline V gene. The CDR3 length is 14 residues. The CDR3 sequence is CASSYSGGSQPQHF. The CDR3 DNA follows: TGTGCCAGCAGTTACTCGGGAGGGAGCCAGCCCCAGCATTTT.

The J gene is TRBJ2-2, the V gene TRBV19, with TRBD2 as a possible D gene (6 bases). CDR1 LNHDA and CDR2 SQIVND come from the germline V gene (reference sequence). Trimming stripped 5 bases from V and 2 bases from J, with 18 bases between. The CDR3 extends over 17 amino acids. CDR3 loop: CASSLPMEGSNTGELFF. The CDR3 DNA is TGTGCCAGTAGTCTCCCCATGGAGGGGAGTAACACCGGGGAGCTGTTTTTT. The full variable domain, its missing parts supplied by reference TRBV19 and TRBJ2-2, is DGGITQSPKYLFRKEGQNVTLSCEQNLNHDAMYWYRQDPGQGLRLIYYSQIVNDFQKGDIAEGYSVSREKKESFPLTVTSAQKNPTAFYLCASSLPMEGSNTGELFFGEGSRLTVL.